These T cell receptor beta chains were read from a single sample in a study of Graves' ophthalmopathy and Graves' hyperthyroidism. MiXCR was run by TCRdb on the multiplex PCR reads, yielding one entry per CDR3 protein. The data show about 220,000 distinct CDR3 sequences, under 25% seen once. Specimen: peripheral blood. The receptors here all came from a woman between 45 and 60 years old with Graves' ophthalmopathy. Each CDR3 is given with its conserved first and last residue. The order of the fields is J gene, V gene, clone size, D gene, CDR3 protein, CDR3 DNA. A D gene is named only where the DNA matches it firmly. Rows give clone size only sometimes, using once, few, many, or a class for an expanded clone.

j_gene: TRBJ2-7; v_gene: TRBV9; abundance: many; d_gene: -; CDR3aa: CASSEGWQFPYEQYF; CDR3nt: TGTGCCAGCAGCGAAGGATGGCAGTTTCCCTACGAGCAGTACTTC
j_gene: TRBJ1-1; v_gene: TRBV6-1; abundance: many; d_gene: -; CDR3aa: CASRDQWGLAAFF; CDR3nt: TGTGCCAGCAGGGACCAATGGGGGCTGGCGGCTTTCTTT
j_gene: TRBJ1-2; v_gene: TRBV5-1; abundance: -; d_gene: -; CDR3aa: CASNPDGSRGYGYTF; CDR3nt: TGCGCCAGCAACCCCGATGGGAGTCGAGGGTATGGCTACACCTTC
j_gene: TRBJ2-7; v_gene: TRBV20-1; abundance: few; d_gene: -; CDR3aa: CSAYPPPVAGYEQYF; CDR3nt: TGCAGTGCTTATCCCCCCCCGGTGGCTGGGTACGAGCAGTACTTC
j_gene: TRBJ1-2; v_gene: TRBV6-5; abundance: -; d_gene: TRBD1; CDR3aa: CASSSGGGDGYTF; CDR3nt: TGTGCCAGCAGTTCCGGAGGGGGCGACGGCTACACCTTC
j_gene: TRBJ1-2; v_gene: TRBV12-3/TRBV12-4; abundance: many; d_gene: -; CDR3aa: CASRGAPNYGYTF; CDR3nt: TGTGCCAGTCGGGGAGCTCCTAACTATGGCTACACCTTC
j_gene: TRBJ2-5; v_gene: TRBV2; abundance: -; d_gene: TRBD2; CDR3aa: CASRTSGRVETQYF; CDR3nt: TGTGCCAGCAGAACTAGCGGGAGGGTTGAGACCCAGTACTTC
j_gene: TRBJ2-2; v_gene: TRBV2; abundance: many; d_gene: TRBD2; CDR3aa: CASSPRLALNTGELFF; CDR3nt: TGTGCCAGCAGCCCGCGACTAGCGCTGAACACCGGGGAGCTGTTTTTT
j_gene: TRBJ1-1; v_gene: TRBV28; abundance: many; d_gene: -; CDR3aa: CASSSHQRGDWEAFF; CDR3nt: TGTGCCAGCAGTTCCCACCAGAGGGGTGATTGGGAAGCTTTCTTT
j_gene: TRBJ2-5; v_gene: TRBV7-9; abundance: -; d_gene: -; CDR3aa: CASSLWGQETPYF; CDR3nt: TGTGCCAGCAGCTTGTGGGGACAAGAGACCCCGTACTTC
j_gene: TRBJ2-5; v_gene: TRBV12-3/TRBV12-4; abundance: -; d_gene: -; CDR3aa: CASSSSGAGETQYF; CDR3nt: TGTGCCAGCAGTTCCTCGGGGGCAGGAGAGACCCAGTACTTC
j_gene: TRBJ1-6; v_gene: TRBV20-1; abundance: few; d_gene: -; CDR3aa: CSSNPGTPNSPLHF; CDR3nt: TGCAGTTCTAACCCCGGGACACCGAATTCACCCCTCCACTTT
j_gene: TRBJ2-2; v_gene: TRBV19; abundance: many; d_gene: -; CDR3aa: CASSTGPGGTSGELFF; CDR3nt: TGTGCCAGTAGTACCGGGCCCGGCGGCACATCCGGGGAGCTGTTTTTT
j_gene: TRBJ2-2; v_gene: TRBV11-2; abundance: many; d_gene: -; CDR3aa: CASSLRPPTGSSAGELFF; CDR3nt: TGTGCCAGCAGCTTACGGCCCCCGACAGGTAGTTCGGCCGGGGAGCTGTTTTTT
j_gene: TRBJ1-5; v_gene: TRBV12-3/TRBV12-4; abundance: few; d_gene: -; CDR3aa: CASSLNNQPQHF; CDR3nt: TGTGCCAGCAGTCTTAACAATCAGCCCCAGCATTTT
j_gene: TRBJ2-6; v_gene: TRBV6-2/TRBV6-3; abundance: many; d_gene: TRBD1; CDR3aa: CASSYSAGGLGGANVLTF; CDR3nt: TGTGCCAGCAGTTACTCCGCAGGGGGCTTAGGTGGGGCCAACGTCCTGACTTTC
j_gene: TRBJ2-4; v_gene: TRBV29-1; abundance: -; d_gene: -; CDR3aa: CSVEDGVQYF; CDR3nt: TGCAGCGTTGAAGATGGGGTTCAGTACTTC
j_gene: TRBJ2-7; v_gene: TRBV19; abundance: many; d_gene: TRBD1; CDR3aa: CASSIGTGTYEQYF; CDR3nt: TGTGCCAGTAGTATCGGGACAGGGACCTACGAGCAGTACTTC
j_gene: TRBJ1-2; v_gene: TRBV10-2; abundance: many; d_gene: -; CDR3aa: CASRAGSYGYTF; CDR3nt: TGCGCCAGCAGAGCAGGGAGCTATGGCTACACCTTC
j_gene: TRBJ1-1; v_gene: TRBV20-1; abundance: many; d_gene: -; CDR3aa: CSAGGARNTEAFF; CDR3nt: TGCAGTGCGGGAGGGGCGAGGAACACTGAAGCTTTCTTT
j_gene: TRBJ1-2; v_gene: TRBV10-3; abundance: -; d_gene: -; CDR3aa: CASTEGHGGYTF; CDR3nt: TGTGCCAGCACCGAGGGTCATGGCGGCTACACCTTC
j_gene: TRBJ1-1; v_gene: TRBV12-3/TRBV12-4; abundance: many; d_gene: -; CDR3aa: CASSKGGGLGTEAFF; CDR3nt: TGTGCCAGCAGTAAAGGCGGGGGGTTGGGGACTGAAGCTTTCTTT
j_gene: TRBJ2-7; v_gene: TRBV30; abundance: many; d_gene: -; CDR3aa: CAWSVSGAVRGEQYF; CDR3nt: TGTGCCTGGAGTGTATCGGGGGCTGTTAGGGGGGAGCAGTACTTC
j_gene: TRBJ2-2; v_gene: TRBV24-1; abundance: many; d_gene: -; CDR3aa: CATSDWPGELFF; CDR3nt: TGTGCCACCAGTGATTGGCCCGGGGAGCTGTTTTTT
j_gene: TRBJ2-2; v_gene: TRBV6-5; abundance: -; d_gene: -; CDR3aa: CASSWEPNTGELFF; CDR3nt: TGTGCCAGCAGTTGGGAGCCGAACACCGGGGAGCTGTTTTTT
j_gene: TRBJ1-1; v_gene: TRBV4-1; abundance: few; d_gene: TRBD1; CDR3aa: CASSHLGQGGEAFF; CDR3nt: TGCGCCAGCAGCCACTTGGGACAGGGAGGTGAAGCTTTCTTT
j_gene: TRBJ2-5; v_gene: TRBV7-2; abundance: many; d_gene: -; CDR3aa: CASTLERAGGETQYF; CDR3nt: TGTGCCAGCACCCTAGAAAGGGCCGGGGGAGAGACCCAGTACTTC
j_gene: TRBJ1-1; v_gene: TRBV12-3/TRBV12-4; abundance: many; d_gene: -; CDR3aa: CASRRNPDTEAFF; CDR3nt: TGTGCCAGTCGACGCAATCCCGACACTGAAGCTTTCTTT
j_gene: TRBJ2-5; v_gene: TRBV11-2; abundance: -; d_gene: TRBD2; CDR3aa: CASSLAGGGQGETQYF; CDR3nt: TGTGCCAGCAGCTTGGCGGGAGGGGGTCAGGGAGAGACCCAGTACTTC
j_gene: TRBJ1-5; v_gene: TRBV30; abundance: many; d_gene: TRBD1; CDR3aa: CAWSWGQGRRNQPQHF; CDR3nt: TGTGCCTGGAGTTGGGGACAGGGTAGGCGCAATCAGCCCCAGCATTTT
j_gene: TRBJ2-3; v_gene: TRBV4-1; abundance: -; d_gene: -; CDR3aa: CASSNPQGQRGDTQYF; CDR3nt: TGCGCCAGCAGCAACCCACAGGGTCAGAGGGGAGATACGCAGTATTTT
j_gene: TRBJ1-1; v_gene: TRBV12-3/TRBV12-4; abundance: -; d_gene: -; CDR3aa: CASSPSQKMNTEAFF; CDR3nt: TGTGCCAGCAGTCCATCACAGAAAATGAACACTGAAGCTTTCTTT
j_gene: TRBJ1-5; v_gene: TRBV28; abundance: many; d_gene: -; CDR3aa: CASSSLGASNQPQHF; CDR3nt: TGTGCCAGCAGTTCCCTGGGGGCCAGCAATCAGCCCCAGCATTTT
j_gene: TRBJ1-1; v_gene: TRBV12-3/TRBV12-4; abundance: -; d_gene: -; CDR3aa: CASSPTAGAETEAFF; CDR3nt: TGTGCCAGCAGCCCTACAGCAGGGGCTGAGACTGAAGCTTTCTTT
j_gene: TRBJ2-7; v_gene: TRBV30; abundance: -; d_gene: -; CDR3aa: CAWSPLGLYEQYF; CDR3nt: TGTGCCTGGAGTCCCCTGGGCCTCTACGAGCAGTACTTC